Below are 24 T cell receptor beta chains sequenced from a single sample in a study of blood T cell repertoires in COVID-19. This table comes from immunoSEQ multiplex PCR, and its TCRdb copy is limited to in-frame clones, with some not included. Of about 100,000 clones in the sample, just over 85% were seen once. Sequencing was done on a sample of peripheral blood. Receptors originate from a human donor in a cohort sampled during active COVID-19.

The V and J genes are TRBV11-2 and TRBJ2-1; 8 bases align to TRBD2. The J segment lost 2 bases and the V segment lost 0 bases, leaving 6 bases of the junction unmatched. This CDR3 contains 17 residues. The germline gives CDR1 SGHAT, CDR2 FQNNGV. CDR3 sequence: CASSLDLGSGTYNEQFF. The CDR3 nucleotides read TGTGCCAGCAGCTTAGATCTAGGTAGCGGGACCTACAATGAGCAGTTCTTC. Full variable domain (rest looked up from reference TRBV11-2 and TRBJ2-1): EAGVAQSPRYKIIEKRQSVAFWCNPISGHATLYWYQQILGQGPKLLIQFQNNGVVDDSQLPKDRFSAERLKGVDSTLKIQPAKLEDSAVYLCASSLDLGSGTYNEQFFGPGTRLTVL.

V and J are TRBV27 and TRBJ2-2, with TRBD2 as a possible D gene (5 bases). V was cut by 5 bases and J by 3 bases, with 13 bases left in between. This CDR3 contains 15 residues. Germline loops: CDR1 MNHEY, CDR2 SMNVEV (reference sequence). In nucleotides, the CDR3 is TGTGCCAGCAGTCTAAGCGGACGGTACACCGGGGAGCTGTTTTTT. Translated, it gives CASSLSGRYTGELFF.

The gene calls are TRBV27 and TRBJ2-7; 9 nucleotides match TRBD1. The germline V gene encodes CDR1 MNHEY and CDR2 SMNVEV (reference sequence). This CDR3 spans 16 amino acids. V lost 4 bases, J lost 6 bases, and 13 bases stayed unmatched. CDR3 sequence (DNA): TGTGCCAGCAGTTCCCCCAGCTACAGGGGGCGCCGCGAGCAGTACTTC. This translates into CASSSPSYRGRREQYF.

The chain links TRBV19 to TRBJ2-1; D possibly corresponds to TRBD2 (7 bases). CDR1 and CDR2 (germline): LNHDA, SQIVND (reference sequence). Trimming removed 3 bases at V and 7 bases at J, with 28 bases between. The CDR3 extends over 19 amino acids. The DNA for the CDR3 is TGTGCCAGTAGTATGGGGGGGGCTAGCGGACTTAATGGAAGAAATGAGCAGTTCTTC. Translated, it gives CASSMGGASGLNGRNEQFF.

V is TRBV4-1 and J is TRBJ1-2, with 7 bases fitting TRBD1. V was clipped by 1 base and J by 4 bases; unmatched bases: 9. The germline V gene encodes CDR1 MGHRA and CDR2 YSYEKL. The CDR3 totals 16 residues. CDR3 coding DNA: TGCGCCAGCAGCCAAGGCCCCGACAGGGAGACCTATGGCTACACCTTC. Protein: CASSQGPDRETYGYTF.

In DNA form, the CDR3 reads TGCGCCAGCAGTCAACCCAACAGGCTAGTCACTGAAGCTTTCTTT. As protein: CASSQPNRLVTEAFF. V and J are TRBV10-1 and TRBJ1-1, with D possibly matching TRBD1 (5 bases). The germline gives CDR1 WNHNN, CDR2 SYGVQD (reference sequence). The V and J ends lost 5 bases and 4 bases respectively, with 17 bases between them. The CDR3 runs 15 residues.

The rearrangement joins TRBV7-8 to TRBJ2-7; 11 bases agree with TRBD2. Germline CDR1 and CDR2: SGHVS and FQNEAQ. The CDR3 loop spans 16 amino acids. V shed 5 bases and J 3 bases; nucleotides not matched to a gene: 9. The CDR3, as DNA: TGTGCCAGCAGCCGAGCAGGGACTAGCGGCTACTACGAGCAGTACTTC. Translation: CASSRAGTSGYYEQYF. Combining the CDR3 with reference TRBV7-8 and TRBJ2-7 gives the whole variable domain GAGVSQSPRYKVAKRGQDVALRCDPISGHVSLFWYQQALGQGPEFLTYFQNEAQLDKSGLPSDRFFAERPEGSVSTLKIQRTQQEDSAVYLCASSRAGTSGYYEQYFGPGTRLTVT.

This chain uses TRBV6-5 with TRBJ1-2, with TRBD1 as a possible D gene (6 bases). There are 13 residues in the CDR3. V lost 5 bases to trimming and J lost 4 bases, with 11 bases between them. CDR1 is MNHEY and CDR2 is SVGAGI in the germline V gene. In nucleotides, the CDR3 is TGTGCCAGCAGTACTGACAGGCGCTATGGCTACACCTTC. It specifies CASSTDRRYGYTF.

The chain uses TRBV29-1 and TRBJ2-1; 9 nucleotides agree with TRBD2. V was pared by 4 bases and J by 1 base, with 5 bases of the junction left unmatched. The CDR3 length is 15 residues. Germline V gene data show CDR1 as SQVTM and CDR2 as ANQGSEA. The CDR3 DNA reads as TGCAGCGTTGGTGATAGCGGGAGTTCCTACAATGAGCAGTTCTTC. As protein: CSVGDSGSSYNEQFF.

This sequence joins TRBV19 and TRBJ2-1, with 8 bases identical to TRBD2. The CDR3 length is 15 residues. Germline CDR1 reads LNHDA; CDR2 reads SQIVND (reference sequence). J lost 5 bases, V lost 4 bases, and 7 bases had no gene match. The CDR3 coding sequence is TGTGCCAGTAGTACAGCGGGAGTCCCTAACAATGAGCAGTTCTTC. Translated, it gives CASSTAGVPNNEQFF.

This chain connects TRBV19 to TRBJ1-2, with D possibly being TRBD1 (6 bases). Per the germline V gene, CDR1 is LNHDA and CDR2 is SQIVND (reference sequence). The CDR3 runs 16 residues. V was cut by 4 bases and J by 0 bases, with 15 bases left in between. The DNA of the CDR3 is TGTGCCAGTAGTAAGGGGTCGGACAGATCTAACTATGGCTACACCTTC. Translated: CASSKGSDRSNYGYTF.

The chain links TRBV6-5 to TRBJ1-1; D might be TRBD1 (6 bases). Trimming removed 7 bases at V and 1 base at J, with 16 bases between. From germline, CDR1 is MNHEY and CDR2 SVGAGI. This CDR3 comprises 15 residues. The CDR3 region is CASTKGVQGNTEAFF. The DNA for the CDR3 is TGTGCCAGCACTAAGGGCGTACAGGGGAACACTGAAGCTTTCTTT.

The chain carries TRBV28 and TRBJ1-5; possible D gene TRBD1, 5 bases. Germline CDR1 MDHEN, CDR2 SYDVKM. V was shortened by 7 bases and J by 6 bases, with 13 bases between the two germline ends. CDR3 size: 13 residues. The CDR3 reads CASTRGFVQPQHF. CDR3 in DNA: TGTGCCAGCACCCGGGGGTTTGTTCAGCCCCAGCATTTT. The full variable domain, completed using reference TRBV28 and TRBJ1-5, is DVKVTQSSRYLVKRTGEKVFLECVQDMDHENMFWYRQDPGLGLRLIYFSYDVKMKEKGDIPEGYSVSREKKERFSLILESASTNQTSMYLCASTRGFVQPQHFGDGTRLSIL.

A few counts support this clone. V and J are TRBV6-4 and TRBJ2-3, with D possibly matching TRBD2 (6 bases). V dropped 3 bases and J dropped 0 bases, with 7 bases sitting between them. This CDR3 region has 14 residues. The germline V gene encodes CDR1 MRHNA and CDR2 SNTAGT. The CDR3 reads CASSEEGSTDTQYF. In nucleotides, the CDR3 is TGTGCCAGCAGTGAGGAGGGAAGCACAGATACGCAGTATTTT.

The table lists this clone with a count of one. V usage is TRBV18 and J usage is TRBJ1-4; 9 bases fit TRBD1. The length of the CDR3 is 16 residues. Unmatched junction bases numbered 11, after V lost 4 bases and J lost 8 bases. Germline V gene data show CDR1 as KGHSH and CDR2 as LQKENI. The CDR3 DNA reads TGTGCCAGCTCACTAAACGGACAGGGGTTAGGCGAAAAACTGTTTTTT. As protein: CASSLNGQGLGEKLFF.

V is TRBV6-6 and J is TRBJ2-7, with 12 bases matching TRBD2. This CDR3 has 13 residues. The germline V gene has CDR1 MNHNY and CDR2 SVGAGI (reference sequence). With 0 bases clipped from V and 12 bases from J, the junction kept 3 bases outside the gene matches. The CDR3 DNA reads TGTGCCAGCAGTTACTCGCTAGCGGGAGGGCCGTACTTC. Protein: CASSYSLAGGPYF.

The chain couples TRBV18 to TRBJ1-4; 8 bases align to TRBD1. J gave up 8 bases and V 4 bases, and 0 bases lay outside the gene matches. The CDR3 extends over 12 amino acids. The germline V gene has CDR1 KGHSH and CDR2 LQKENI. CDR3 in DNA: TGTGCCAGCTCACGGGACAGGGAAAAACTGTTTTTT. Its protein is CASSRDREKLFF.

This chain connects TRBV11-3 to TRBJ2-1, with 7 nucleotides matching TRBD2. This CDR3 has 14 amino acids. From germline, CDR1 is SGHNT and CDR2 YENEEA. V dropped 0 bases and J dropped 9; count of bases not matched to a gene: 5. The CDR3 sequence: CASSLDPSGTEQFF. In nucleotides, the CDR3 is TGTGCCAGCAGCTTAGATCCAAGCGGGACTGAGCAGTTCTTC. The full variable domain, its missing parts supplied by reference TRBV11-3 and TRBJ2-1, is EAGVVQSPRYKIIEKKQPVAFWCNPISGHNTLYWYLQNLGQGPELLIRYENEEAVDDSQLPKDRFSAERLKGVDSTLKIQPAELGDSAVYLCASSLDPSGTEQFFGPGTRLTVL.

As to this clone: One end of the junction does not line up with germline, which may come from a read error. The chain employs TRBV28 and TRBJ1-2; maybe TRBD1 (5 bases). Germline loops: CDR1 MDHEN, CDR2 SYDVKM. The CDR3 has 14 amino acids. The CDR3 loop reads CASSLPLDRPLYAF. For the CDR3, the DNA is TGTGCCAGCAGTTTACCCCTAGACAGACCTCTCTACGCCTTC.

This clone turned up a few times. V usage is TRBV5-6 and J usage is TRBJ2-1, with 7 bases lining up with TRBD1. V lost 5 bases and J lost 6; bases outside the gene matches: 8. The germline V gene encodes CDR1 SGHDT and CDR2 YYEEEE. The CDR3 loop spans 14 amino acids. CDR3 in DNA: TGTGCCAGCAGGCTGACAGGGCCCTCCAATGAGCAGTTCTTC. This gives the protein CASRLTGPSNEQFF.

This clone was counted once. The chain is built from TRBV6-1 and TRBJ1-4; 8 bases map to TRBD1. The ends lost 4 bases at V and 0 bases at J; junction bases unmatched: 4. This CDR3 is built from 16 residues. The germline CDR1 and CDR2 sequences are MNHNS and SASEGT. CDR3 sequence (DNA): TGTGCCAGCAGTGGATGGGACAGGACAACTAATGAAAAACTGTTTTTT. Its translation is CASSGWDRTTNEKLFF.

The chain carries TRBV4-2 and TRBJ1-4, with unresolved D. Germline CDR1 reads LGHNA; CDR2 reads YNFKEQ. V was shortened by 1 base and J by 3 bases, with 9 bases between the two germline ends. The CDR3 consists of 15 residues. The CDR3 DNA reads as TGTGCCAGCAGCCAAGGTGGGGAGTCTAATGAAAAACTGTTTTTT. This codes for CASSQGGESNEKLFF.

The chain uses TRBV2 and TRBJ2-7, with D perhaps matching TRBD1 (5 bases). The V gene's germline CDR1 is SNHLY and CDR2 FYNNEI. The CDR3 is made up of 15 amino acids. V was clipped by 4 bases and J by 2 bases, with 15 bases between them. CDR3 in amino acids: CASSVGQIGPYEQYF. CDR3 DNA sequence: TGTGCCAGCAGTGTAGGACAAATTGGGCCCTACGAGCAGTACTTC.

This rearrangement joins TRBV4-3 to TRBJ2-7; 9 bases line up with TRBD1. The CDR3 runs to 17 residues. Trimming cost V 1 base and J 3 bases; bases outside gene matches: 10. CDR1 LGHNA and CDR2 YSLEER come from the germline V gene. For the CDR3, the DNA is TGCGCCAGCAGCCAAGGAACTCCGGGACAGGGAGGCTACGAGCAGTACTTC. This encodes CASSQGTPGQGGYEQYF.